This T cell receptor (beta chain) was profiled in a study of cytomegalovirus exposure and HLA in healthy donors. Study-wide context: The Caucasian-associated ancestry cluster contained more than 75% of the 398 genotyped donors.

This clone was seen a handful of times. Antigen specificity is unknown. The CDR3 length is 17 residues. The germline gives CDR1 SGHRS, CDR2 YFSETQ. The V end lost 4 bases, the J end lost 2 bases, and 16 bases lay between the germline ends. This PCR relied on a set of 60 Vbeta primers and 13 Jbeta primers. The method was immunoSEQ multiplex PCR; TCRdb's version includes in-frame clones alone and lacks a portion of them. The profile covers about 150,000 clones, with around 63% appearing a single time and approximately 1.6% taken by the ten largest. Study-wide findings and caveats: Some TCR beta chains (roughly 160 of them) were listed as cytomegalovirus-associated. Accurate prediction of most subjects' HLA-A and HLA-B alleles from TCR beta sequences was reported. Further analysis, carried out later, found HLA-associated TCR beta chains more clonally expanded than equally common other chains.

The sequencing sample was made of PBMCs. This receptor was identified in a human donor in good health. V gene TRBV5-1 combines with J gene TRBJ2-6; TRBD2 is a possible D gene (5 bases). The CDR3 here is CASSGSQARTGANVLTF. The CDR3 coding sequence is TGCGCCAGCAGCGGGAGTCAGGCCCGCACTGGGGCCAACGTCCTGACTTTC.